This T cell receptor beta chain was recovered during a study of blood T cell repertoires in COVID-19. In the study overall: Samples came from the United States, Italy and Spain, spanning acute and convalescent COVID-19. The analysed material was cDNA or gDNA that came from T cells, B-cell-depleted T cells, or PBMCs.

Authors' methods: The assay estimated nucleated cells by amplifying reference gene primers. Only in-frame clones appear in the TCRdb table, and some are missing; sequencing was by immunoSEQ multiplex PCR. The DNA gave D and trimming, while V, J and clone size come from that table. The data contain around 50,000 clones, about 80% of them singletons. The germline V gene has CDR1 SGDLS and CDR2 YYNGEE. This CDR3 contains 16 residues. After removal of 2 bases from V and 8 bases from J, the junction contained 9 bases not matched to a gene. V gene TRBV9 combines with J gene TRBJ2-1; 11 nucleotides match TRBD2. The receptor was derived from a woman aged 60 to 75 with acute or convalescent COVID-19. Sequences were obtained from peripheral blood. CDR3 loop: CASSVVAGGPGHEQFF. CDR3 sequence (DNA): TGTGCCAGCAGCGTCGTAGCGGGGGGGCCGGGTCATGAGCAGTTCTTC.